This TCR beta chain came from a study of blood T cell repertoires in COVID-19 (TCRdb year 2020). Broadly, across the study: The collaborator samples originated in the United States, Italy and Spain and spanned the acute and convalescent phases of COVID-19. The material from the prospective study consisted of cDNA or gDNA derived from T cells, B-cell-depleted T cells, or PBMCs. Deeply sampled blood TCRbeta repertoires from subjects exposed to, actively infected with, or recovered from COVID-19 were included in the dataset. The repertoires were released in a freely available public database intended as a resource for research on the immune response to SARS-CoV-2. Samples came from the ongoing ImmuneRACE study (first 160 participants) plus 1,254 subjects from 6 global collaborators. The sample metadata nearly always contained a de-identified subject ID, COVID-19 status, age in years and sex. Where HLA class I and class II types were available, the types were taken from metadata supplied by the sample provider, not from assay-based typing.

Of note for this clone: The antigen it recognizes is unknown. Base qualities are not recorded, but no much larger clone differs from it by a single base.

The immunoSEQ Assay, a bias-controlled multiplex PCR, was used to amplify TCRbeta CDR3 regions from genomic DNA. The source study handled its data this way. The number of nucleated cells in each sample was estimated from the amplification of reference gene primers within the assay. To quantify the absolute abundance of each unique TCRbeta CDR3 rearrangement, sequence reads were collapsed and filtered. For each sample, productive Simpson clonality was calculated by taking the square root of Simpson's diversity index across productive rearrangements. What TCRdb holds here is the immuneACCESS table cut down to in-frame rearrangements. Part of the clones is not present; checked against another copy, under half of the missing clones reflect an unresolved V gene, and the others are unexplained. The V and J calls and clone size are taken from that table; D and trimming were inferred from the DNA. The sample has tens of thousands of clones on record, over 70% of them singletons. The ten largest clones represent roughly 11% of the sample.

Broader findings and caveats from the paper: The quantity of clinical and demographic metadata differed by source and by participant and was supplied without curation.

Collaborating institutions collected whole blood in K2EDTA tubes following their own protocols. For TCRbeta analysis, collaborators shipped samples in one of three forms: frozen whole blood, isolated PBMCs, or DNA extracted from either of those sample types. Trimming removed 5 bases from V and 8 bases from J; the gene matches leave 4 bases unexplained. Reading from cysteine to phenylalanine, the CDR3 counts 12 amino acids. Only CDR3 DNA is held: 36 bases, read in frame from base 1. CDR1 and CDR2, looked up from the germline V gene (reference sequence), are GTSNPN and SVGIG. Here the chain combines TRBV30 and TRBJ2-1; 9 bases in the middle match TRBD1. The specimen was peripheral blood. The receptor comes from a man aged 50 to 60 with acute or convalescent COVID-19. For the CDR3, the sequence is CAWSRQGDEQFF. The DNA sequence is as follows: TGTGCCTGGTCAAGACAGGGGGATGAGCAGTTCTTC.